This note documents a single TCR beta chain sequence. One end of the junction fails to match germline, which may point to a read error. Random hexamers were used to reverse transcribe an amount of roughly 0.5 to 1 ug RNA. Across 54 Vbeta and 13 Jbeta, TCR beta CDR3 was amplified with immunoSEQ multiplex PCR. Using its own MiXCR run on the immunoSEQ multiplex PCR reads, TCRdb lists one record per CDR3 protein. The table lists about 300,000 distinct CDR3 sequences, approximately 89% of them singletons. The sample originates from a study of CD8 T cells in Susac syndrome. This CDR3 spans 15 amino acids. CDR1 is MNHEY, CDR2 SMNVEV, per germline (reference sequence).

The chain recombines TRBV27 with TRBJ2-1, with TRBD1 matching over 7 bases. The receptor was isolated from a human donor with multiple sclerosis. The sequenced sample was CD8+ T cells from PBMCs. CDR3 DNA: TGTGCCAGCAGTCTATCCGGGACAGCCTACAATGAGCAGTTCTTC. Protein product: CASSLSGTAYNEQFF.